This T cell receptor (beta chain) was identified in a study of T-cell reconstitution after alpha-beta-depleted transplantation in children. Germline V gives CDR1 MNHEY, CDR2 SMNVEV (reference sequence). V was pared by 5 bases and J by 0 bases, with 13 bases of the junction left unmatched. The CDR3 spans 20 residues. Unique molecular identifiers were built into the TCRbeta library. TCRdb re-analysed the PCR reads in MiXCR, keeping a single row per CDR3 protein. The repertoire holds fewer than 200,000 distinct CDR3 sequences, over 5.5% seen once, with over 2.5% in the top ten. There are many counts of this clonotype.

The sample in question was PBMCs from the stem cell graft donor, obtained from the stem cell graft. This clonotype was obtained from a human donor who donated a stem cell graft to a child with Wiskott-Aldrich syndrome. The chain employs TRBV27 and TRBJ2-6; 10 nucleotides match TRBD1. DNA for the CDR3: TGTGCCAGCAGTCTTATGGGTATTGGACAGGGGGGCTCTGGGGCCAACGTCCTGACTTTC. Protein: CASSLMGIGQGGSGANVLTF.